These T cell receptor beta chains were read from a single sample in a study of T cell responses to AZD1222 COVID-19 vaccine. The table came from immunoSEQ multiplex PCR; TCRdb's copy has only in-frame clones and leaves some out. The sample comprises around 140,000 clones, around 90% of which are singletons, and approximately 4.7% rests with the top ten. Here the sequenced sample was peripheral blood, taken on day 0 of AZD1222 vaccination. These receptor sequences come from an adult in good health. Each CDR3 is given with its conserved first and last residue. The D gene is left open where the match is weak. The size entry is marked missing in some rows and otherwise reads once, few, many or a size class.

v_gene	j_gene	abundance	d_gene	CDR3nt	CDR3aa
TRBV9	TRBJ1-5	once	.	TGTGCCAGCAGCGTAGGAGGAGGGAATAGCAATCAGCCCCAGCATTTT	CASSVGGGNSNQPQHF
TRBV6-5	TRBJ1-1	.	.	TGTGCCAGCACCGCCCAATTTGGCAGTGAAGCTTTCTTT	CASTAQFGSEAFF
TRBV28	TRBJ2-3	few	.	TGTGCCAGCAGGGAGATACAGGGCACAGATACGCAGTATTTT	CASREIQGTDTQYF
TRBV6-5	TRBJ2-2	many	TRBD2	TGTGCCAGCACCCCGGGGGGAGAGCTGTTTTTT	CASTPGGELFF
TRBV7-8	TRBJ2-7	.	TRBD2	TGTGCCAGCAGCCTAGCGGGAGTAGGTTACGAGCAGTACTTC	CASSLAGVGYEQYF
TRBV5-1	TRBJ1-2	once	TRBD1	TGCGCCAGCAGAAGGACAGGGCGCTATGGCTACACCTTC	CASRRTGRYGYTF
TRBV29-1	TRBJ1-5	.	.	TGCAGCGTTGTCCGCCTTGGGGGTAGCAATCAGCCCCAGCATTTT	CSVVRLGGSNQPQHF
TRBV29-1	TRBJ1-4	.	TRBD1	TGCAGCGGGGGACAGGGGATGAGTGAAAAACTGTTTTTT	CSGGQGMSEKLFF
TRBV6-5	TRBJ2-1	.	.	TGTGCCAGCAGTTACATCCGGGATCATAATGAGCAGTTCTTC	CASSYIRDHNEQFF
TRBV3-1/TRBV3-2	TRBJ1-3	.	.	TGTGCCAGCAGCCCGGGACCGGGAGTCTCTGGAAACACCATATATTTT	CASSPGPGVSGNTIYF
TRBV5-8	TRBJ1-5	.	.	TGTGCCAGCAGCTTGGCTCAGCCCCAGCATTTT	CASSLAQPQHF
TRBV9	TRBJ2-7	.	.	TGTGCCAGCAGCGATAACCCCTCAAGGACGGAGGCGTACGAGCAGTACTTC	CASSDNPSRTEAYEQYF
TRBV6-1	TRBJ1-5	.	TRBD1	TGTGCCAGCAGTGGGTTACAGGGGGCTGGCAATCAGCCCCAGCATTTT	CASSGLQGAGNQPQHF
TRBV7-9	TRBJ2-3	.	TRBD2	TGTGCCAGCAACTTAGCGGGAGCCCCTGATACGCAGTATTTT	CASNLAGAPDTQYF
TRBV5-1	TRBJ2-3	.	TRBD2	TGCGCCAGCAGCTTGCCGGGGACTAGCGGGCCAGATACGCAGTATTTT	CASSLPGTSGPDTQYF
TRBV27	TRBJ2-7	.	.	TGTGCCAGCAGTTTGGCAGGGACCATCTACGAGCAGTACTTC	CASSLAGTIYEQYF
TRBV7-9	TRBJ1-4	.	.	TGTGCCAGCAGCGTTAATGAAAAACTGTTTTTT	CASSVNEKLFF
TRBV4-1	TRBJ2-7	once	TRBD1	TGCGCCAGCAGCCAATCCGGACAGGTGCTCCGATTGTACGAGCAGTACTTC	CASSQSGQVLRLYEQYF
TRBV3-1/TRBV3-2	TRBJ1-2	.	.	TGTGCCAGCAGACATACGGGACGGCAGTATGGCTACACCTTC	CASRHTGRQYGYTF
TRBV5-1	TRBJ2-2	.	.	TGCGCCAGCATGGGGGGAAGAGGCACCGGGGAGCTGTTTTTT	CASMGGRGTGELFF
TRBV3-1/TRBV3-2	TRBJ2-7	once	TRBD2	TGTGCCAGCAGCCAACCAGCGGGGTCCTACGAGCAGTACTTC	CASSQPAGSYEQYF
TRBV7-8	TRBJ2-6	.	.	TGTGCCAGCAGCGGCGAGGGGGCTGGGGCCAACGTCCTGACTTTC	CASSGEGAGANVLTF
TRBV6-5	TRBJ2-3	.	.	TGTGCCAGCAGTTACCACGTCTGGGATACGCAGTATTTT	CASSYHVWDTQYF
TRBV18	TRBJ2-3	.	.	TGTGCCAGCTCACCCCCCCTTCTGGCGGGCACAGATACGCAGTATTTT	CASSPPLLAGTDTQYF
TRBV10-3	TRBJ2-2	.	.	TGTGCCACCGGTGCGCTAGTACGGGACACCGGGGAGCTGTTTTTT	CATGALVRDTGELFF
TRBV12-3/TRBV12-4	TRBJ1-2	once	.	TGTGCCAGCAGTTTCGGCGGCTGGGGCTACACCTTC	CASSFGGWGYTF
TRBV28	TRBJ2-5	once	TRBD1	TGTGCCAGCAGTTCCCCGACAGGGGCGTCAGAGACCCAGTACTTC	CASSSPTGASETQYF
TRBV28	TRBJ1-1	.	.	TGTGCCAGCAGTTTCCGGACATTCACTGAAGCTTTCTTT	CASSFRTFTEAFF
TRBV5-6	TRBJ1-5	.	.	TGTGCCAGCAGCTTGGCGGGGGAAGGGCAGCCCCAGCATTTT	CASSLAGEGQPQHF
TRBV6-5	TRBJ2-7	.	TRBD1	TGTGCCAGCAGACGGGGACAGGTGTACGAGCAGTACTTC	CASRRGQVYEQYF
TRBV29-1	TRBJ1-2	.	TRBD1	TGCAGCGTTGATGGACGACAGGGAGGCTACACCTTC	CSVDGRQGGYTF
TRBV2	TRBJ2-4	.	.	TGTGCCAGCAGTGGTTCGGCAGTGGGGGTAACCAAAAACATTCAGTACTTC	CASSGSAVGVTKNIQYF
TRBV11-3	TRBJ2-7	.	.	TGTGCCAGCAGCCTACGAGGGGGAGGCGAGCAGTACTTC	CASSLRGGGEQYF
TRBV28	TRBJ2-2	.	TRBD2	TGTGCCAGCAGTTTGGGCCGAGCGGGGCGGAACACCGGGGAGCTGTTTTTT	CASSLGRAGRNTGELFF
TRBV7-9	TRBJ2-7	.	.	TGTGCCAGCAGCTTATTGAGCGGGACTCCGGGGGCTACCGAGCAGTACTTC	CASSLLSGTPGATEQYF
TRBV28	TRBJ1-4	.	.	TGTGCCAGCAGGCGCCCACGGGGGTATGATGAAAAACTGTTTTTT	CASRRPRGYDEKLFF
TRBV19	TRBJ2-7	.	TRBD2	TGTGCCAGTAGTATCAGCGCTAGCGGGAACACCTACGAGCAGTACTTC	CASSISASGNTYEQYF
TRBV4-2	TRBJ1-1	.	.	TGTGCCAGCACCTCAGAGGGGAACACTGAAGCTTTCTTT	CASTSEGNTEAFF
TRBV5-1	TRBJ1-1	.	.	TGCGCCAGCAGCCCCAGACCGGACACCCAAGCTTTCTTT	CASSPRPDTQAFF
TRBV7-2	TRBJ2-6	.	.	TGTGCCAGCAGCTCCCCAGTGGCCAACGTCCTGACTTTC	CASSSPVANVLTF
TRBV28	TRBJ2-7	.	.	TGTGCCAGCAGCACCGGTTGGGACGAGCAGTACTTC	CASSTGWDEQYF
TRBV7-2	TRBJ2-6	.	.	TGTGCCAGCAGTGAATCTGGGGCCAACGTCCTGACTTTC	CASSESGANVLTF
TRBV6-1	TRBJ2-4	.	.	TGTGCCAGCAGTGAGCATCTAGCCAAAAACATTCAGTACTTC	CASSEHLAKNIQYF